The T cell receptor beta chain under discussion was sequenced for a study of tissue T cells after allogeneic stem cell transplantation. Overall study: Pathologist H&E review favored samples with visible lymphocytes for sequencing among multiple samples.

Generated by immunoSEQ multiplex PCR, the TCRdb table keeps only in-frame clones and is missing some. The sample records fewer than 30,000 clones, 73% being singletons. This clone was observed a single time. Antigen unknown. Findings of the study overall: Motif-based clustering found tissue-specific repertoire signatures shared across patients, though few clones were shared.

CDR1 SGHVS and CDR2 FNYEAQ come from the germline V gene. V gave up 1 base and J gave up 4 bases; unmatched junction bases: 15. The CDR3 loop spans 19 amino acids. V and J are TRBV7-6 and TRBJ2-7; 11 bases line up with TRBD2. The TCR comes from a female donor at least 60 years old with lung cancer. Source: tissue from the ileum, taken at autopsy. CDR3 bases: TGTGCCAGCAGCTTAGTGATGGGGCTAGCGGGAGGTCCGCTTTACGAGCAGTACTTC. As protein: CASSLVMGLAGGPLYEQYF. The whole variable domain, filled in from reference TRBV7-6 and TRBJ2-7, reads GAGVSQSPRYKVTKRGQDVALRCDPISGHVSLYWYRQALGQGPEFLTYFNYEAQQDKSGLPNDRFSAERPEGSISTLTIQRTEQRDSAMYRCASSLVMGLAGGPLYEQYFGPGTRLTVT.